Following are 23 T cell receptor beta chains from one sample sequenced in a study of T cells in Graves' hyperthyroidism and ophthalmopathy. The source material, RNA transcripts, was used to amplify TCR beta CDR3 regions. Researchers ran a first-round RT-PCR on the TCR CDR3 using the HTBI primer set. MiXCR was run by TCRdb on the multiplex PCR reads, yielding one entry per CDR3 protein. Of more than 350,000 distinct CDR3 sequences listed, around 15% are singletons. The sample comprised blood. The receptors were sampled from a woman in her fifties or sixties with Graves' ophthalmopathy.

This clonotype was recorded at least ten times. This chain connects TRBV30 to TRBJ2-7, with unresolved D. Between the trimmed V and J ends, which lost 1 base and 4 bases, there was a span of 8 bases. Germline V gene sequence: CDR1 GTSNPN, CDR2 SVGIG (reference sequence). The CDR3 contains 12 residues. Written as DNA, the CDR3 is TGTGCCTGGAGTGCACTGCCGTACGAGCAGTACTTC. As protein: CAWSALPYEQYF.

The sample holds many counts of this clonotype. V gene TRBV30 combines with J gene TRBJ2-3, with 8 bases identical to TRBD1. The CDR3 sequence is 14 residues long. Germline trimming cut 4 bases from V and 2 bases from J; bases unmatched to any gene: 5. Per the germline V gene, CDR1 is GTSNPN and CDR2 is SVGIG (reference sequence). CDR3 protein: CAWTRTGITDTQYF. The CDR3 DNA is TGTGCCTGGACTCGGACAGGGATCACAGATACGCAGTATTTT.

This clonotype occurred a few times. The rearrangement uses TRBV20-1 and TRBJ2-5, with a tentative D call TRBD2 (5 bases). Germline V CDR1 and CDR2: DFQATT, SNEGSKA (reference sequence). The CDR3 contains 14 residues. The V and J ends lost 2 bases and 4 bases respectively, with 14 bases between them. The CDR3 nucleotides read TGCAGTGCTAGAATCGAGTCGGGAAGAGAGACCCAGTACTTC. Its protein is CSARIESGRETQYF.

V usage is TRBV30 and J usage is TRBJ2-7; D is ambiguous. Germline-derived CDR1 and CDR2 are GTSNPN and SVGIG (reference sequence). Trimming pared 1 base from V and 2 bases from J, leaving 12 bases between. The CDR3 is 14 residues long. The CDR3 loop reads CAWSALGYPYEQYF. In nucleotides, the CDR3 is TGTGCCTGGAGTGCCTTGGGATACCCCTACGAGCAGTACTTC.

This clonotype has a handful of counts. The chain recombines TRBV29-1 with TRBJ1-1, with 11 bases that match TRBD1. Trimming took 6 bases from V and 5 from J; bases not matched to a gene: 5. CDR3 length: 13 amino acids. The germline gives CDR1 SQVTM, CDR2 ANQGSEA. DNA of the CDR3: TGCAGCGTAGCGGACAGGGGGCCTACTGAAGCTTTCTTT. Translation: CSVADRGPTEAFF. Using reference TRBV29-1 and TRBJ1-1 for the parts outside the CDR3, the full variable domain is SAVISQKPSRDICQRGTSLTIQCQVDSQVTMMFWYRQQPGQSLTLIATANQGSEATYESGFVIDKFPISRPNLTFSTLTVSNMSPEDSSIYLCSVADRGPTEAFFGQGTRLTVV.

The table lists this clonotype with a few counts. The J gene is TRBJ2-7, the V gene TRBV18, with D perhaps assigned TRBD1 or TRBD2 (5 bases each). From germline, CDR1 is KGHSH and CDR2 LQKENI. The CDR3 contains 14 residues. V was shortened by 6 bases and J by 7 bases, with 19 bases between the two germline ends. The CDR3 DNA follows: TGTGCCAGCTCCACCCCGAGGGACGGGCGTGAGCAGTACTTC. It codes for CASSTPRDGREQYF.

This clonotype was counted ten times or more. As DNA, the CDR3 is TGCAGCGGTAGCGGCCCCGGCGAGCAGTACTTC. Translated: CSGSGPGEQYF. V usage is TRBV29-1 and J usage is TRBJ2-7, with D possibly matching TRBD2 (6 bases). CDR1 is SQVTM and CDR2 is ANQGSEA in the germline V gene. This CDR3 is built from 11 residues. V lost 7 bases and J 6 bases, leaving 13 bases between the germline ends.

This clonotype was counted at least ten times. CDR3 in DNA: TGTGCCAGCAGCTTGACAGGGGTGGTAAGCGGTACGCAGTATTTT. This gives the protein CASSLTGVVSGTQYF. The gene calls are TRBV13 and TRBJ2-3, with 8 positions matching TRBD1. In germline, CDR1 is PRHDT, CDR2 FYEKMQ (reference sequence). This CDR3 comprises 15 residues. J gave up 8 bases and V 3 bases, and 10 bases lay outside the gene matches.

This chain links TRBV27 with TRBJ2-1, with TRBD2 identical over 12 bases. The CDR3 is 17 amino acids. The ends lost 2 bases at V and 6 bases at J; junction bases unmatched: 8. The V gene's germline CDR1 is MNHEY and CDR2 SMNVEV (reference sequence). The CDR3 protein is CASSLGTSGPNSNEQFF. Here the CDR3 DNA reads TGTGCCAGCAGTTTAGGGACTAGCGGGCCGAATAGCAATGAGCAGTTCTTC.

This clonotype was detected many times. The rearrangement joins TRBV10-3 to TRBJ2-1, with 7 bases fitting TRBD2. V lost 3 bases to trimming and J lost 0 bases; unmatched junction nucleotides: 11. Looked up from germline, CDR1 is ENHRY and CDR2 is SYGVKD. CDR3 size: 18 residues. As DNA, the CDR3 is TGTGCCATCAGTGACACCGGCGGGAGCAGCTTCTCCTACAATGAGCAGTTCTTC. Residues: CAISDTGGSSFSYNEQFF.

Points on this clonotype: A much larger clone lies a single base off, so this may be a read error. CDR3 loop: CATSEPAGGGGDTQYF. The CDR3 bases are TGTGCCACCAGTGAACCTGCAGGGGGCGGGGGAGATACGCAGTATTTT. The chain links TRBV24-1 to TRBJ2-3; a possible D gene is TRBD1 (8 bases). V was trimmed by 4 bases and J by 5 bases, leaving 18 bases between them. The CDR3 extends over 16 amino acids. CDR1 is KGHDR and CDR2 is SFDVKD in the germline V gene.

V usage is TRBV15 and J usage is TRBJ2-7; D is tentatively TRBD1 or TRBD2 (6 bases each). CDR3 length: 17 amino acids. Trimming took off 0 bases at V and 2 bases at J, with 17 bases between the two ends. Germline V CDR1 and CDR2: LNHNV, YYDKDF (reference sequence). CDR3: CATSRDSGQGSPYEQYF. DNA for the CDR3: TGTGCCACCAGCAGAGATAGCGGTCAGGGGTCCCCCTACGAGCAGTACTTC.

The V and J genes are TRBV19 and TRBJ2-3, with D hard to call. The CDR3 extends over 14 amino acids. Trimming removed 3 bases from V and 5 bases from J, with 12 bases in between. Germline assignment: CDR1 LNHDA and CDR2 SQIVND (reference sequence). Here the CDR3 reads CASSIGGSLDTQYF. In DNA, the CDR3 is TGTGCCAGTAGTATCGGCGGTAGTCTAGATACGCAGTATTTT. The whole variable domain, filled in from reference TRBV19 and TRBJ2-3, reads DGGITQSPKYLFRKEGQNVTLSCEQNLNHDAMYWYRQDPGQGLRLIYYSQIVNDFQKGDIAEGYSVSREKKESFPLTVTSAQKNPTAFYLCASSIGGSLDTQYFGPGTRLTVL.

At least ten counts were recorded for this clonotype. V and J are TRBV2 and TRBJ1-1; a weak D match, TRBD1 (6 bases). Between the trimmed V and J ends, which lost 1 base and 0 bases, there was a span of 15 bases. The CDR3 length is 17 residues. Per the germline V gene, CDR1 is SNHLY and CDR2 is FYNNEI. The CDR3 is CASSEDPQGGMNTEAFF. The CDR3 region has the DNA TGTGCCAGCAGTGAAGACCCACAGGGAGGAATGAACACTGAAGCTTTCTTT.

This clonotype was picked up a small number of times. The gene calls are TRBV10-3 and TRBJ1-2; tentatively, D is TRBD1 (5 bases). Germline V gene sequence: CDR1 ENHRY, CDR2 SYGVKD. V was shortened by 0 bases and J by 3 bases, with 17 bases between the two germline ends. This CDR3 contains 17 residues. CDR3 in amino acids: CAISESKGTPGDYGYTF. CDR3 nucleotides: TGTGCCATCAGTGAGTCGAAGGGGACCCCGGGGGACTATGGCTACACCTTC.

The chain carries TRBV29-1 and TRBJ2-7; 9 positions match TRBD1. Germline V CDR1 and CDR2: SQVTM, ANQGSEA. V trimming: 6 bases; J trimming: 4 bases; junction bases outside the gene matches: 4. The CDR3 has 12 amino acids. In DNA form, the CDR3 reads TGCAGCGTCGGACAGGGGAGGTACGAGCAGTACTTC. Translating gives CSVGQGRYEQYF.

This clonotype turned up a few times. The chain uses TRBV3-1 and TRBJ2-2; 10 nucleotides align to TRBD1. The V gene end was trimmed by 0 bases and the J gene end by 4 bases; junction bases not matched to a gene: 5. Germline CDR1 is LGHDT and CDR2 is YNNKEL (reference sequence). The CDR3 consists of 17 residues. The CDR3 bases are TGTGCCAGCAGCCAAGACTGGACAGGGGGGAGCACCGGGGAGCTGTTTTTT. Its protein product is CASSQDWTGGSTGELFF.

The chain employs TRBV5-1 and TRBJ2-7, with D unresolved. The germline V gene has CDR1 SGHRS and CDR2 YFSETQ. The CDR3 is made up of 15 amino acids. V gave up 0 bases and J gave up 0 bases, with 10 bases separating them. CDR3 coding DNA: TGCGCCAGCAGCTTGGTAGTTACCAGCTCCTACGAGCAGTACTTC. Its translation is CASSLVVTSSYEQYF.

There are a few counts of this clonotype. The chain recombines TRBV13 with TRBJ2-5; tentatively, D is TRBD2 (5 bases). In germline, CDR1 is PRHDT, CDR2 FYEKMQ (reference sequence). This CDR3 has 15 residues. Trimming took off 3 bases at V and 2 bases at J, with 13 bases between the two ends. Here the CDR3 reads CASSFWRHSQETQYF. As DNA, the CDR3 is TGTGCCAGCAGCTTCTGGAGGCACTCGCAAGAGACCCAGTACTTC.

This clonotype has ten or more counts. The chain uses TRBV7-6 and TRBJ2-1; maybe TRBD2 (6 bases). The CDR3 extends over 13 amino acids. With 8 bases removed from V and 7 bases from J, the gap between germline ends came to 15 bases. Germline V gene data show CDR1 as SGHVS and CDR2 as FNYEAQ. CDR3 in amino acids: CASAAGRVNEQFF. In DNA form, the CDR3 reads TGTGCCAGCGCGGCCGGGAGAGTGAATGAGCAGTTCTTC.

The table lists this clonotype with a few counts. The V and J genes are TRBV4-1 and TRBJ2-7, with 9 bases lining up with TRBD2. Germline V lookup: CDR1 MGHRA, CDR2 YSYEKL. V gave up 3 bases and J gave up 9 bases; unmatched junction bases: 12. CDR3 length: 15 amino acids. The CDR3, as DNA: TGCGCCAGCAGCCAGCTCGGGACTAGCACCCGCGGGCAGTACTTC. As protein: CASSQLGTSTRGQYF.

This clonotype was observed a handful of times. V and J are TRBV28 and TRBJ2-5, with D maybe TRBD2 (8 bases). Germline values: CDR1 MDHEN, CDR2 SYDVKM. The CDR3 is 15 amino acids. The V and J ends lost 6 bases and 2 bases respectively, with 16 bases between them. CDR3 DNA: TGTGCCAGCAGCCCGGGGGGGACAGTACAAGAGACCCAGTACTTC. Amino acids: CASSPGGTVQETQYF. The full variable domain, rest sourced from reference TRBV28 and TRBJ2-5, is DVKVTQSSRYLVKRTGEKVFLECVQDMDHENMFWYRQDPGLGLRLIYFSYDVKMKEKGDIPEGYSVSREKKERFSLILESASTNQTSMYLCASSPGGTVQETQYFGPGTRLLVL.

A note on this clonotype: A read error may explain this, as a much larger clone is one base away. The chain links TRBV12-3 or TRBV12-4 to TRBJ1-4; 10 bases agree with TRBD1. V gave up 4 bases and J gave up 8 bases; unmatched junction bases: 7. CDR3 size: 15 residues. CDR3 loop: CASSSGTGVNEKLFF. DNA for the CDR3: TGTGCCAGCAGTTCCGGGACAGGGGTTAACGAAAAACTGTTTTTT.